The entry below gives a single TCR beta chain sequence along with its context. No cognate antigen has been identified for it. Within one base of it there is no much larger clone, and no base qualities were kept. Healthy HIV-negative adults with no recently reported acute infections or vaccinations were included as donors. All donors were Caucasian adults living in Nashville, Tennessee, USA. CD4+ T cells were enriched through magnetic negative selection, after which naive cells were positively selected on CD45RA and the remaining negative fraction served as the memory subset. Blood was obtained by leukapheresis, after which PBMCs were separated by Ficoll-Histopaque density gradient centrifugation and cryopreserved in liquid nitrogen vapor phase. Purity and quantity of every magnetically sorted T cell population were checked by analytical flow cytometry. Genomic DNA was isolated from every sorted fraction and measured by UV absorbance on a Nanodrop 2000c.

This record belongs to a study of shared clonotypes between healthy human individuals (dated by TCRdb to 2018 to 2021). Regarding the research as a whole: The cohort included a few men and a couple of women between 18 and 49 years of age. To increase sequencing depth and limit assay-specific biases, TCR repertoire library preparation and sequencing were carried out by different laboratories using diverse techniques. For each donor, CD4 naive and CD4 memory were each run on three plates, CD8 naive on two plates, and CD8 memory on one plate. To estimate repertoire size and how much clonotype sharing occurs between individuals, the study deeply sequenced the blood TCR repertoires of several healthy adults. Per donor, leukapheresis produced somewhere between about 0.8 and 9.5 billion PBMCs.

Findings and caveats that apply to the study as a whole: Larger estimated clonotype richness was generally found for naive subsets than for memory subsets. Compared with non-shared clonotypes, the clonotypes found in all four sorted-subset donors had higher generation probabilities. Across four donors, 5% to 6% of naive CD4, more than 3% of naive CD8, under 2.5% of memory CD4, and 0.4% of memory CD8 clonotypes were shared. Pairwise subsampling indicated that sequencing depth was expected to affect the degree of clonotype sharing among donors. Incomplete sequencing was indicated by rarefaction of sorted-subset datasets, despite the large sequencing depth. Sampling was limited to blood, and TCR repertoires in tissue likely differ from TCR repertoires in blood. The genetic and exposure-history diversity represented was limited by the small number of donors.

Using the deep immunoSEQ assay, TCR CDR3 regions were amplified from genomic DNA by multiplex PCR. Genomic DNA extracted from each cell subset was distributed evenly over all wells of several immunoSEQ 96-well plates, and each plate served as one replicate. Each replicate PCR for sorted subsets received approximately 200 ng genomic DNA, equal to roughly 29,000 T cell genomes. Purified libraries were measured with a Qubit 3.0 fluorometer, size-checked on a Bioanalyzer 2100, and measured again with the KAPA Library Quantification kit. Every immunoSEQ 96-well plate was sequenced on a separate single-read 150-cycle Illumina NextSeq 550 flow cell. In the paper's pipeline: Because the immunoSEQ output held only junctional sequences and lacked quality scores, the filtering could not match the filtering applied to full-length reads. To assign V/J genes and CDR3, sequences were annotated using PyIR, a Python wrapper for IgBLAST v1.9, with IMGT germline references. Reads were filtered out if the reads had weak V/J assignments (E-value above 1e-6), no CDR3, stop codons, out-of-frame junctions, or ambiguous translated residues. A V3J clonotype was defined by an identical inferred V gene, J gene, and CDR3 amino acid sequence. Percentage overlap between repertoires was calculated by dividing the number of shared unique clonotypes by the size of the smaller repertoire. Richness of each repertoire was evaluated using RTK rarefaction, the Chao1 estimator, and Recon v2.1 estimates of unobserved clonotypes. Generation probabilities for all TCRbeta clonotypes obtained by the gDNA method from a few donors were computed using OLGA. The clones in this table, taken by TCRdb from immuneACCESS, are in-frame only. Not every clone is retained; where verified, under half of the shortfall comes from an unresolved V gene, and the cause of the rest is unknown. V and J calls and clone size follow that table, whereas D and trimming were derived from the DNA. This sample comprises 2,500,000 or so clones, about nine tenths of them detected only once. 0.3% to 0.45% of the sample comes from the top ten.

The clonotype was recovered from a man aged 18 to 29 in good health. Some clones in this sample may be carry-over from other donors' samples. Sequences were obtained from naive CD4+ T cells from PBMCs. Sample cell subset or site, as interpreted from the label and publication: CD45RA+ positively selected.

Read as DNA, the sequence is TGCAGTGCTAGAGCATTGTATACGCAGTATTTT. The translation is CSARALYTQYF. The chain links TRBV20-1 with TRBJ2-3; no D segment can be confidently identified. The germline V gene (reference sequence) provides CDR1 DFQATT and CDR2 SNEGSKA. The CDR3 measures 11 amino acids from cysteine to phenylalanine. The kept DNA is CDR3 alone, 33 bases in frame from the first base. V loses 1 base of germline sequence and J loses 7 bases, and the interval between the two ends is 6 bases.